This T cell receptor beta chain was captured by sequencing in a study of early T cells in non-severe SARS-CoV-2 infection. Study outcomes and limitations: Missing private and CD4 specificities, VDJdb matching favored anti-spike CD8 responses.

This CDR3 contains 12 residues. Germline V gene data show CDR1 as SGHTA and CDR2 as FQGTGA. The germline V and J ends were trimmed by 5 bases and 7 bases, with 8 bases remaining between them. For this clonotype: Its matching antigen is unknown.

From the 5' RACE reads, TCRdb called clonotypes with MiXCR, one entry per CDR3 protein. The repertoire holds about 98,000 distinct CDR3 sequences, with around 13% as singletons. The sample was whole blood. The rearrangement links TRBV7-3 to TRBJ2-2, with D tentatively TRBD1 (6 bases). This TCR was sampled from an adult who was a healthcare worker with PCR-confirmed SARS-CoV-2 infection or an uninfected control (not recorded which). CDR3 amino acids: CASSLGHGELFF. The CDR3 bases are TGTGCCAGCAGCCTGGGACACGGGGAGCTGTTTTTT.